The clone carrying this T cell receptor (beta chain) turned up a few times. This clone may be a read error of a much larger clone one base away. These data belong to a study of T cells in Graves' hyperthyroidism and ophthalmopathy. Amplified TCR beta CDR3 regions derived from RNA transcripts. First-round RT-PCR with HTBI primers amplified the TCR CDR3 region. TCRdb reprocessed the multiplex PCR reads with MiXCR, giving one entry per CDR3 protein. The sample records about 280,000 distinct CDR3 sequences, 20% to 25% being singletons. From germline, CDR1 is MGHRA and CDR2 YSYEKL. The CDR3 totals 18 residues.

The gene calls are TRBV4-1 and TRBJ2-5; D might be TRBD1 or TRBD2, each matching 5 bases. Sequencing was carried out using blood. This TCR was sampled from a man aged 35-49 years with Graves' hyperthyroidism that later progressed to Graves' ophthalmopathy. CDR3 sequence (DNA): TGCGCCAACAGCCGTATGGGGGAAGCGGAGAACTACCAAGAGACCCAGTACTTC. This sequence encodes CANSRMGEAENYQETQYF.